The T cell receptor (beta chain) under discussion was sequenced for a study of T cells in Graves' hyperthyroidism and ophthalmopathy. Notes on the study in general: Most thyroid clonotypes expanded above 0.001 were also detected in blood.

Trimming pared 5 bases from V and 3 bases from J, leaving 11 bases between. Germline V gives CDR1 MNHNS, CDR2 SASEGT. The CDR3 is 13 amino acids. In its sample, this clonotype was seen many times. Its matching antigen is unknown. Diagnoses rested on clinical symptoms, serum thyroxine and TRAb, thyroid ultrasound and orbital computed tomography. Amplified TCR beta CDR3 regions came from RNA transcripts. With the HTBI primer set, the TCR CDR3 went through a first round of RT-PCR. Using its own MiXCR run on the multiplex PCR reads, TCRdb lists one record per CDR3 protein. The data contain a few hundred thousand distinct CDR3 sequences, about 21% of them seen just once; the ten biggest clones take up about 50%.

The chain employs TRBV6-1 and TRBJ2-7; D remains unclear. The TCR was taken from a woman aged 50 to 65 with Graves' hyperthyroidism. Specimen: blood. CDR3 bases: TGTGCCAGCAGTACCTTTAAGGGCTACGAGCAGTACTTC. As protein: CASSTFKGYEQYF.